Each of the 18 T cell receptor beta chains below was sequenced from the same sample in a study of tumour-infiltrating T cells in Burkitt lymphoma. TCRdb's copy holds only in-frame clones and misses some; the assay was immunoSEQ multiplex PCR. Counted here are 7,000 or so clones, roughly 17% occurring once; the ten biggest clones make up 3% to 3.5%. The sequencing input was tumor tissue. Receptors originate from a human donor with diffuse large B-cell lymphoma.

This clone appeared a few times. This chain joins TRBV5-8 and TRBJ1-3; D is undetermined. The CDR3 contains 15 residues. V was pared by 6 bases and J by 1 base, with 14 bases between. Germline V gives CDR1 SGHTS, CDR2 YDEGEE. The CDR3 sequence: CASNPGWVSGNTIYF. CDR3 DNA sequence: TGTGCCAGCAACCCGGGGTGGGTGTCTGGAAACACCATATATTTT.

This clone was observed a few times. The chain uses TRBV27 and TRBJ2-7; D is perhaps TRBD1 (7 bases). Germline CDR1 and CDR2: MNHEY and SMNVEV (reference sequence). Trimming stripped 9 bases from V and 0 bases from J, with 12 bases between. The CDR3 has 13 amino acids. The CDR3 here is CASRQGGSYEQYF. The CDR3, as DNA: TGTGCCAGTCGGCAGGGGGGCTCCTACGAGCAGTACTTC.

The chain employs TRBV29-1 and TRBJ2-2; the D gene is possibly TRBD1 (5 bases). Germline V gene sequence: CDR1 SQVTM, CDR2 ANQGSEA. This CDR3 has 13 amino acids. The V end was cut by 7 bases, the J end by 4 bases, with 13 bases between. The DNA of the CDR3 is TGCAGCGCTACAGGTTCGGGCACCGGGGAGCTGTTTTTT. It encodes CSATGSGTGELFF.

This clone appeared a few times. This CDR3 is CASSFDRGLNLLAGGRDYEQYF. CDR3 DNA: TGTGCCAGCAGTTTCGACAGGGGACTTAACCTACTAGCGGGAGGGCGAGATTACGAGCAGTACTTC. The chain uses TRBV27 and TRBJ2-7, with 13 bases identical to TRBD2. Trimming at V came to 3 bases and at J to 4 bases, leaving 24 bases not matched to a gene. Germline CDR1 and CDR2: MNHEY and SMNVEV (reference sequence). The CDR3 totals 22 residues.

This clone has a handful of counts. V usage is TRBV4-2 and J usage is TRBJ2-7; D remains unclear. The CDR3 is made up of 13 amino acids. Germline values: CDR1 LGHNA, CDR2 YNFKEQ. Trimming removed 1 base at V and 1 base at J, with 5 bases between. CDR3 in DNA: TGTGCCAGCAGCCAAGCTATATCCTACGAGCAGTACTTC. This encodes CASSQAISYEQYF.

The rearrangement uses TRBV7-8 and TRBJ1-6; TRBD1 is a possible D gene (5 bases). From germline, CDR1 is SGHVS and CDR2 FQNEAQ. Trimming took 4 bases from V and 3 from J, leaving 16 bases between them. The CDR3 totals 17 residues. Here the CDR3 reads CASSSRQQIGYNSPLHF. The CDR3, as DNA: TGTGCCAGCAGCTCCCGACAGCAGATAGGCTATAATTCACCCCTCCACTTT.

CDR3 nucleotides: TGTGCCAGCAGCCAGGGAATAGAGAACTACGAGCAGTACTTC. It codes for CASSQGIENYEQYF. The chain links TRBV11-2 to TRBJ2-7, with D perhaps matching TRBD1 (5 bases). Germline CDR1 SGHAT, CDR2 FQNNGV. CDR3 length: 14 amino acids. The V gene lost 5 bases and the J gene lost 3 bases, with 14 bases spanning the gap.

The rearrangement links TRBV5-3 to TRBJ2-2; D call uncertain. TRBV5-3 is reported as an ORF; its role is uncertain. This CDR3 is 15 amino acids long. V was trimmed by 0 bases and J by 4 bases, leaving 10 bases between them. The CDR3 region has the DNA TGTGCCAGAAGCTTGGGGCGCGGCGGCACCGGGGAGCTGTTTTTT. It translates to CARSLGRGGTGELFF.

The CDR3 sequence: CASSYSGLGADTQYF. The CDR3, as DNA: TGTGCCAGCAGTTACTCGGGTCTAGGTGCAGATACGCAGTATTTT. This rearrangement joins TRBV6-5 to TRBJ2-3, with D unresolved. The CDR3 spans 15 residues. Germline CDR1 reads MNHEY; CDR2 reads SVGAGI. V lost 0 bases and J lost 4, with 11 bases in between.

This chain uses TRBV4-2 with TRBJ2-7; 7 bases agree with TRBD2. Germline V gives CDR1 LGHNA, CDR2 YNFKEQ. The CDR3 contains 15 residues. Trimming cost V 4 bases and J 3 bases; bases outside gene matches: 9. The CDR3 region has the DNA TGTGCCAGCAGCCCACGAAAGGGGAGGGACTACGAGCAGTACTTC. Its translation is CASSPRKGRDYEQYF.

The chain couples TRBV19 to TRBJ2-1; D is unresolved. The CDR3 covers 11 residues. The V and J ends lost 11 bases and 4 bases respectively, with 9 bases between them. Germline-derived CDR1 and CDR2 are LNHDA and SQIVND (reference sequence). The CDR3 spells CARTKYNEQFF. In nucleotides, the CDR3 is TGTGCCCGTACTAAGTACAATGAGCAGTTCTTC. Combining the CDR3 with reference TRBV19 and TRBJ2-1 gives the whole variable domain DGGITQSPKYLFRKEGQNVTLSCEQNLNHDAMYWYRQDPGQGLRLIYYSQIVNDFQKGDIAEGYSVSREKKESFPLTVTSAQKNPTAFYLCARTKYNEQFFGPGTRLTVL.

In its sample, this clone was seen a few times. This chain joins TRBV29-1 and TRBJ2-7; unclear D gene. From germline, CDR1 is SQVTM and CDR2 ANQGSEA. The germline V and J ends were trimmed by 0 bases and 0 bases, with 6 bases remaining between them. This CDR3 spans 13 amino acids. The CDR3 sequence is CSVEEVASYEQYF. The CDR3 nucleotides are TGCAGCGTTGAAGAGGTAGCCTCCTACGAGCAGTACTTC.

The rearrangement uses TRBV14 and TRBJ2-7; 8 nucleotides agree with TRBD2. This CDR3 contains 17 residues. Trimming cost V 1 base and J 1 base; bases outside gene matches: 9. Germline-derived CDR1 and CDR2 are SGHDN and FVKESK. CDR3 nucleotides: TGTGCCAGCAGCCAAGGTTCGGGACTAGATGGGTCCTACGAGCAGTACTTC. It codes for CASSQGSGLDGSYEQYF.

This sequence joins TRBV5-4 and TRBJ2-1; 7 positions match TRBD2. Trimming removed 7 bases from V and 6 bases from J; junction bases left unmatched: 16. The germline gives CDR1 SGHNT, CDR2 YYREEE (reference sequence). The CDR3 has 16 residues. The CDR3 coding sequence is TGTGCCAGCGGCCTCCCTAGCGGAGGGTATCCCAATGAGCAGTTCTTC. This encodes CASGLPSGGYPNEQFF.

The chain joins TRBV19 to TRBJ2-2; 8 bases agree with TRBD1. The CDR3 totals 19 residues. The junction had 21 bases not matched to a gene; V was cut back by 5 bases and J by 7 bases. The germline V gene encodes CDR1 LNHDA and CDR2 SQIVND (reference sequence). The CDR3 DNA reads TGTGCCAGTAGTTCCCCGCCGGGTAGTGGACAGGGTCTGGGCGGGGAGCTGTTTTTT. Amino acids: CASSSPPGSGQGLGGELFF.

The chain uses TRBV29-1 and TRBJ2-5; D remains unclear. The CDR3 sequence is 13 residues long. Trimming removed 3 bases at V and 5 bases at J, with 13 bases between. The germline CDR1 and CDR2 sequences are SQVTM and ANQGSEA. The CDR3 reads CSVDSSGRETQYF. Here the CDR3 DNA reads TGCAGCGTTGATAGTTCAGGAAGGGAGACCCAGTACTTC.

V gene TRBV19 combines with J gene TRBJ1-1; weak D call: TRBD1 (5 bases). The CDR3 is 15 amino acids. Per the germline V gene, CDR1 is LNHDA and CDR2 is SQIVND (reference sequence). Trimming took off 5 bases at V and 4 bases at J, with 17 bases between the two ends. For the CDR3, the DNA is TGTGCCAGTAGTCCTAGGGTTCAGGGACTCACTGAAGCTTTCTTT. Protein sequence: CASSPRVQGLTEAFF.

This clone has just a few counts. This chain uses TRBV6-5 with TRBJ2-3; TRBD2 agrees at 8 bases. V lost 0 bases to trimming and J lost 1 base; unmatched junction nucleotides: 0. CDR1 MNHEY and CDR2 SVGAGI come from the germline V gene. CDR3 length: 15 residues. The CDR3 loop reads CASSYSGLGTDTQYF. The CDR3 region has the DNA TGTGCCAGCAGTTACTCGGGACTAGGCACAGATACGCAGTATTTT.